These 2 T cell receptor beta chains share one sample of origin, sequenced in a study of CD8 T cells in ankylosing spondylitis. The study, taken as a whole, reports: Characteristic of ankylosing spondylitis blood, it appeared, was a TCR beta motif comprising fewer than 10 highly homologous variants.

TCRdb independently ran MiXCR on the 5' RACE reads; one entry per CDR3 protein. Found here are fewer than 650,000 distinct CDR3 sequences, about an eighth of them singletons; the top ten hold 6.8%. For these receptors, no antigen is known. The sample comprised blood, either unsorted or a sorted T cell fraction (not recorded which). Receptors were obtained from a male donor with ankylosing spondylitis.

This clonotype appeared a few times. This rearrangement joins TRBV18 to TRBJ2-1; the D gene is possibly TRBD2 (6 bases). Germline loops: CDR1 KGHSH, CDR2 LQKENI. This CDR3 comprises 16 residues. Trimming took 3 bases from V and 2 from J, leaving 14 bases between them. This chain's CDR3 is CASSPIGGAAYNEQFF. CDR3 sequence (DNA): TGTGCCAGCTCACCCATCGGAGGGGCGGCCTACAATGAGCAGTTCTTC.

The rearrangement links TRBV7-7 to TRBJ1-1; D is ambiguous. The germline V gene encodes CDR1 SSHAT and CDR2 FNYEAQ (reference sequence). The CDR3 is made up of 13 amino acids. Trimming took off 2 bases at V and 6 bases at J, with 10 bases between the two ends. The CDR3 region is CASSLMASSEAFF. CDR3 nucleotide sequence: TGTGCCAGCAGCTTAATGGCCAGCTCTGAAGCTTTCTTT.